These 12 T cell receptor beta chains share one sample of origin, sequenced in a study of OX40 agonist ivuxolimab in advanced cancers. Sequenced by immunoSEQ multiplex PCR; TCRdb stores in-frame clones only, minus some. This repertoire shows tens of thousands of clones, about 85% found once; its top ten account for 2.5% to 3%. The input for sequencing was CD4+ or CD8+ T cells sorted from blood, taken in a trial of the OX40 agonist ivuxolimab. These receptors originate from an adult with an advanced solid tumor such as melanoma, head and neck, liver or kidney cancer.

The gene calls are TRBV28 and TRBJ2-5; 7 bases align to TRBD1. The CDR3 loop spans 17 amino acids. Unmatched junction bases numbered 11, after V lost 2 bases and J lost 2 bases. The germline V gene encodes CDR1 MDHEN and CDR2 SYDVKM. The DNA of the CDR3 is TGTGCCAGCAGTTTAATAGGGGACAGTGGTGGGCAAGAGACCCAGTACTTC. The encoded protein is CASSLIGDSGGQETQYF.

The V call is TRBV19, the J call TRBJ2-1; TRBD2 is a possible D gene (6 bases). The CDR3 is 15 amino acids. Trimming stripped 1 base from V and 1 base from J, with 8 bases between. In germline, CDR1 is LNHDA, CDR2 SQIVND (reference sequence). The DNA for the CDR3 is TGTGCCAGTAGTATAGCGGGAGAGTCCTACAATGAGCAGTTCTTC. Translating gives CASSIAGESYNEQFF.

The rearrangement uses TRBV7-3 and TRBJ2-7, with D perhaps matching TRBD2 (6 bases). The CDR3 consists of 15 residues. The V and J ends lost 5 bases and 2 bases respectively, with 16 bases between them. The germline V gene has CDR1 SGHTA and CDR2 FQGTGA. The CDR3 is CASSRSEGTPYEQYF. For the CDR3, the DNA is TGTGCCAGCAGCCGCTCGGAGGGGACCCCCTACGAGCAGTACTTC. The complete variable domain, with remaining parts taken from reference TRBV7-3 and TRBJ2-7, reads GAGVSQTPSNKVTEKGKYVELRCDPISGHTALYWYRQSLGQGPEFLIYFQGTGAADDSGLPNDRFFAVRPEGSVSTLKIQRTERGDSAVYLCASSRSEGTPYEQYFGPGTRLTVT.

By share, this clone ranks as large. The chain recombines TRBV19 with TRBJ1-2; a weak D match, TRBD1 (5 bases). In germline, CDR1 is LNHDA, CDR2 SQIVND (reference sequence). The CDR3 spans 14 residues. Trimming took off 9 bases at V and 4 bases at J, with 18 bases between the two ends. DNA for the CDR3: TGTGCCAGCCATGGACAACCCGGGGGCTATGGCTACACCTTC. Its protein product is CASHGQPGGYGYTF.

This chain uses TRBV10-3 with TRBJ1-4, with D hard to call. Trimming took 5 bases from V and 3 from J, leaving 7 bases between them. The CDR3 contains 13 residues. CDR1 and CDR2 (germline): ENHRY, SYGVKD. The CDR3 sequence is CAISLDPNEKLFF. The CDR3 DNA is TGTGCCATCAGTTTGGACCCTAATGAAAAACTGTTTTTT.

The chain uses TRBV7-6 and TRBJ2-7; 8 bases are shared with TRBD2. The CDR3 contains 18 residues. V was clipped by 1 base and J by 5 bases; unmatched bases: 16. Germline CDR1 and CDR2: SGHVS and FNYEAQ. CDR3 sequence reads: CASSLVGNQRERGNEQYF. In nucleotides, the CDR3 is TGTGCCAGCAGCTTAGTGGGGAACCAGCGGGAGCGGGGGAACGAGCAGTACTTC.

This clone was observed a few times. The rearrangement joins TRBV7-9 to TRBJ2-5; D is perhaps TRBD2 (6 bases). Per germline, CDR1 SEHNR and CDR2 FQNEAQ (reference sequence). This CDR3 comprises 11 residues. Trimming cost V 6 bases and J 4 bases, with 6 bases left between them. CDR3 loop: CASREGETQYF. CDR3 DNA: TGTGCCAGCAGGGAGGGAGAGACCCAGTACTTC.

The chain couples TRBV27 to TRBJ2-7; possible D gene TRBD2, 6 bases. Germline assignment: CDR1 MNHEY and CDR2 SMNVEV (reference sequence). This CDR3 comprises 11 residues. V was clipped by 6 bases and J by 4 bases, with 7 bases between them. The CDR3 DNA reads TGTGCCAGCAGGGCGGGGTACGAGCAGTACTTC. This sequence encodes CASRAGYEQYF.

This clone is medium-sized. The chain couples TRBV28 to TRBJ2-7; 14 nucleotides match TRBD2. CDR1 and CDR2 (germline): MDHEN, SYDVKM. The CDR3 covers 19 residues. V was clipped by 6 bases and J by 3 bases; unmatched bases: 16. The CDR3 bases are TGTGCCAGCAGACTCCCTCCGGGACTAGCGGGGGTGGCGGGCTACGAGCAGTACTTC. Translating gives CASRLPPGLAGVAGYEQYF.

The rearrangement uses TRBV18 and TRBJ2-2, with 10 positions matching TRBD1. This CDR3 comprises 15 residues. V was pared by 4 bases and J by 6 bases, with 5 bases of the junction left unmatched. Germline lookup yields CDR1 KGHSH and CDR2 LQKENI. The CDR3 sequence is CASSRPTGGAGELFF. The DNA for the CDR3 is TGTGCCAGCTCACGGCCGACAGGGGGCGCCGGGGAGCTGTTTTTT.

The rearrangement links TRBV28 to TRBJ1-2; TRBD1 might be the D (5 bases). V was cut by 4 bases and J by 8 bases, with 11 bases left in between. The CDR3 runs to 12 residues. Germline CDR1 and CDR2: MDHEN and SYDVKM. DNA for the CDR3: TGTGCCAGCAGTTCATCGACAGCAGGCTACACCTTC. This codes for CASSSSTAGYTF.

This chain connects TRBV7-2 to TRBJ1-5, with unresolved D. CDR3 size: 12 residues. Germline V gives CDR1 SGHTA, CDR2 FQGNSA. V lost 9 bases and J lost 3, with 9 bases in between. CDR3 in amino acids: CASGRDNQPQHF. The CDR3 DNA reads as TGTGCCAGTGGCAGAGACAATCAGCCCCAGCATTTT.